This T cell receptor beta chain was observed in a study of PD-L1 blockade in urothelial cancer. At the level of the study: Blood analysis occurred 3 weeks (second dose) and 6 weeks after treatment start. Specimens of blood held a median count of approximately 150,000 T cells.

The CDR3 is made up of 12 amino acids. Germline V CDR1 and CDR2: WSHSY, SAAADI. Trimming took 2 bases from V and 5 from J, leaving 4 bases between them. Profiling relied on immunoSEQ multiplex PCR, and the TCRdb table lists in-frame clones only, not all of them. The table records roughly 130,000 clones, around 85% of them present only once. Noted time point: pretreatment peripheral blood. Each patient's cancer was a locally advanced or metastatic urothelial carcinoma. The receptor was isolated from a man between 50 and 59 years old with urothelial cancer. Source: PBMCs, taken around atezolizumab (anti-PD-L1) treatment. The chain recombines TRBV10-2 with TRBJ1-5; D unresolved. The CDR3 spells CASSEPYQPQHF. For the CDR3, the DNA is TGCGCCAGCAGTGAGCCCTATCAGCCCCAGCATTTT.